The clone carrying this TCR beta chain is labeled as large. The antigen remains undetermined. Using immunoSEQ multiplex PCR, the repertoire was profiled, and TCRdb retains in-frame clones only, with some absent. Here the sample spans under 95,000 clones, more than 75% being singletons. This sample was included in a study of T cells in localized non-small cell lung cancer. Study findings and constraints: In uninvolved adjacent lung, T cell clonality reached its highest value, exceeding tumor. Owing to sequencing of a solitary tumor region, heterogeneity cannot be discounted.

Trimming took 5 bases from V and 4 from J, leaving 20 bases between them. There are 16 residues in the CDR3. The germline gives CDR1 PRHDT, CDR2 FYEKMQ (reference sequence). The chain joins TRBV13 to TRBJ1-1; tentatively, D is TRBD1 (6 bases). Sequenced here: peripheral blood, sampled before any cancer treatment. The clonotype was recovered from an older female donor with stage I lung adenocarcinoma. CDR3 DNA: TGTGCCAGCAGCCCAGAGGAGGGGGAGGCGAGCACTGAAGCTTTCTTT. Protein sequence: CASSPEEGEASTEAFF.